Listed below are T cell receptor beta chains from one sample, sequenced in a study of T cell responses to AZD1222 COVID-19 vaccine. Profiling relied on immunoSEQ multiplex PCR, and the TCRdb table lists in-frame clones only, not all of them. Of 150,000 to 200,000 clones listed, 85% to 95% are singletons. Sequenced material: peripheral blood, taken on day 0 of AZD1222 vaccination. These receptors were obtained from an adult in good health. Both conserved end residues are part of each CDR3. Fields, in order: D gene, V gene, J gene, clone size, CDR3 DNA, CDR3 protein. D genes are given only for firm matches. Size is omitted from some rows. Given values are once, few, many or a class for expanded clones.

>TRBD1|TRBV14|TRBJ2-3|once
TGTGCCAGCAGCCACAGACAGGGATATACGCAGTATTTT
CASSHRQGYTQYF
>NA|TRBV7-9|TRBJ2-3|NA
TGTGCCAGCAGCACCCGCTCTAGGACAGATACGCAGTATTTT
CASSTRSRTDTQYF
>NA|TRBV19|TRBJ1-3|few
TGTGCCAGTAGTGCCCGACAGGAGTACTCTGGAAACACCATATATTTT
CASSARQEYSGNTIYF
>TRBD2|TRBV7-6|TRBJ2-7|NA
TGTGCCAGCAGCTTAAGGAGCGGGAGCTCCTACGAGCAGTACTTC
CASSLRSGSSYEQYF
>TRBD2|TRBV19|TRBJ2-2|NA
TGTGCCAGTAGTATGGGACTAGCCTTGGGCGGGGAGCTGTTTTTT
CASSMGLALGGELFF
>TRBD1|TRBV18|TRBJ1-6|NA
TGTGCCAGCTCACTCAGACAGGGGCCAAGCTCCTATAATTCACCCCTCCACTTT
CASSLRQGPSSYNSPLHF
>TRBD1|TRBV5-1|TRBJ1-1|NA
TGCGCCAGCACTGGACAGGGGGATACTGAAGCTTTCTTT
CASTGQGDTEAFF
>TRBD1|TRBV27|TRBJ1-2|NA
TGTGCCAGCAGTCCACTCGCTGGCAGGGGGCATGGCTACACCTTC
CASSPLAGRGHGYTF
>NA|TRBV9|TRBJ1-2|NA
TGTGCCAGCACTATGGGGGTGGGGGACTATGGCTACACCTTC
CASTMGVGDYGYTF
>TRBD1|TRBV20-1|TRBJ1-2|NA
TGCAGTGCTAGTGACTCTGGACAGGGGCAGAATGGCTACACCTTC
CSASDSGQGQNGYTF
>TRBD2|TRBV5-1|TRBJ2-1|NA
TGCGCCAGCAGCTTCCTTCTAGCGGGGTCCTACAATGAGCAGTTCTTC
CASSFLLAGSYNEQFF
>NA|TRBV27|TRBJ1-6|NA
TGTGCCAGCAGTTGGGGGGGAATTACGAATTCACCCCTCCACTTT
CASSWGGITNSPLHF
>TRBD2|TRBV20-1|TRBJ2-1|NA
TGCAGTGCTAGTCCGTTCTTAGCGGGAGGGCCGGGCGATGAGCAGTTCTTC
CSASPFLAGGPGDEQFF
>NA|TRBV3-1/TRBV3-2|TRBJ2-7|NA
TGTGCCAGCGGGCGACGTAGTGTCTACGAGCAGTACTTC
CASGRRSVYEQYF
>NA|TRBV5-1|TRBJ1-5|once
TGCGCCAGCAGCTTTTCTAGCAATCAGCCCCAGCATTTT
CASSFSSNQPQHF
>NA|TRBV6-5|TRBJ1-3|NA
TGTGCCAGCAGTTACCAACGGACCGGAGGTGGAAACACCATATATTTT
CASSYQRTGGGNTIYF
>NA|TRBV3-1/TRBV3-2|TRBJ1-2|NA
TGTGCCAGCAGCCAAGGGGCCCCCAGGGGCTACACCTTC
CASSQGAPRGYTF
>NA|TRBV5-4|TRBJ2-1|NA
TGTGCCAGCAGCTTGGGTGGGGGGCGGTACAATGAGCAGTTCTTC
CASSLGGGRYNEQFF
>NA|TRBV7-9|TRBJ1-2|NA
TGTGCCAGCAGCCGGGACACCTCTAACTATGGCTACACCTTC
CASSRDTSNYGYTF
>NA|TRBV5-6|TRBJ2-7|NA
TGTGCCAGCAGCTTGGAGTACGAGCAGTACTTC
CASSLEYEQYF
>NA|TRBV11-2|TRBJ1-1|NA
TGTGCCAGCAGCTTAGAGGGGGATGTCGGCACTGAAGCTTTCTTT
CASSLEGDVGTEAFF
>TRBD1|TRBV5-5|TRBJ1-1|NA
TGTGCCAGCAGCTTGCCCTTCGACAGGGTCGCTGAAGCTTTCTTT
CASSLPFDRVAEAFF
>TRBD2|TRBV15|TRBJ2-1|NA
TGTGCCACCAGCAGAGATCGGGTGCCGGGAGGGCCCCAGTTCTTC
CATSRDRVPGGPQFF
>NA|TRBV19|TRBJ2-3|NA
TGTGCCAGTAGAAAATTGGGGCAGACTAGCACAGATACGCAGTATTTT
CASRKLGQTSTDTQYF
>TRBD1|TRBV10-1|TRBJ2-1|NA
TGCGCCAGCAGTTCCGGGACAGGGTCGAACAATGAGCAGTTCTTC
CASSSGTGSNNEQFF
>NA|TRBV19|TRBJ1-2|NA
TGTGCCAGTAGTCCTGTTGCTATTTTGGTGGACTATGGCTACACCTTC
CASSPVAILVDYGYTF
>NA|TRBV19|TRBJ2-5|NA
TGTGCCAGTAGTATGAGGCACGGAACCCAGTACTTC
CASSMRHGTQYF
>NA|TRBV5-1|TRBJ2-3|NA
TGCGCCAGCAGCTCCAGGGATCAGGTCACAGATACGCAGTATTTT
CASSSRDQVTDTQYF
>NA|TRBV11-2|TRBJ1-3|NA
TGTGCCAGCAGCTTAGATCAAAGCTCTGGAAACACCATATATTTT
CASSLDQSSGNTIYF
>NA|TRBV30|TRBJ1-2|NA
TGTGCCTGGAGCCCGGCGGGAGCTAACTATGGCTACACCTTC
CAWSPAGANYGYTF
>NA|TRBV11-2|TRBJ1-1|NA
TGTGCCAGCAGCTTAGGAGGAAGGGCTGAAGCTTTCTTT
CASSLGGRAEAFF
>TRBD2|TRBV6-4|TRBJ2-3|NA
TGTGCCAGCAGCCATGGGACTAGCGGCACAGATACGCAGTATTTT
CASSHGTSGTDTQYF
>NA|TRBV7-9|TRBJ1-2|NA
TGTGCTAGCCTTAGCGGGGCTACTGGCTATGGCTACACCTTC
CASLSGATGYGYTF
>TRBD2|TRBV11-2|TRBJ2-7|NA
TGTGCCAGCAGCTTAGCTTGGACTAGCGGGAGGAGTTACGAGCAGTACTTC
CASSLAWTSGRSYEQYF